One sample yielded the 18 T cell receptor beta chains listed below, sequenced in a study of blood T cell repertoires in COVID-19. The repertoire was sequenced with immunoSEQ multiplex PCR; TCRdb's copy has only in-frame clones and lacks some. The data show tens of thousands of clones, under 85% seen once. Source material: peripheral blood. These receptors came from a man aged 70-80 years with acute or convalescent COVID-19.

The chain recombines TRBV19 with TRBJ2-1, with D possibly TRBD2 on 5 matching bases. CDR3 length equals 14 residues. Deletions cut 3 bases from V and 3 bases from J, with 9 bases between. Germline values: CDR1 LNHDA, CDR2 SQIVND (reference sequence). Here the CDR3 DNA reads TGTGCCAGTAGTATTGAGCGGTACTACAATGAGCAGTTCTTC. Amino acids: CASSIERYYNEQFF.

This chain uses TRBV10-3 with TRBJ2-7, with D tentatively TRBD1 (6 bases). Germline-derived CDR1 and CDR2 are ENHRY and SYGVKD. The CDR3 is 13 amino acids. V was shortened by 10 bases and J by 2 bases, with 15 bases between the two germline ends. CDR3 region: CATLDSRAYEQYF. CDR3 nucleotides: TGTGCCACCCTGGACAGCAGGGCCTACGAGCAGTACTTC.

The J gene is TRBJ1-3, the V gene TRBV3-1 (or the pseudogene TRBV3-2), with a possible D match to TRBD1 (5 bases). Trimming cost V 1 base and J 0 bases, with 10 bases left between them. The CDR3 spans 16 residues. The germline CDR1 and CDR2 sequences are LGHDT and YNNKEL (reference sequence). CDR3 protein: CASSQGGRSSGNTIYF. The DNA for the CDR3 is TGTGCCAGCAGCCAAGGGGGCAGGAGCTCTGGAAACACCATATATTTT.

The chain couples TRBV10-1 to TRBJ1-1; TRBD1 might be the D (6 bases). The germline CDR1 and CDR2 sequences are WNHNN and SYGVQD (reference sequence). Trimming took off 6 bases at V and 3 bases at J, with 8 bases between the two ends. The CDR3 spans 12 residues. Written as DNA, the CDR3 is TGCGCCAGCAGCCAGGGGCACACTGAAGCTTTCTTT. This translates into CASSQGHTEAFF.

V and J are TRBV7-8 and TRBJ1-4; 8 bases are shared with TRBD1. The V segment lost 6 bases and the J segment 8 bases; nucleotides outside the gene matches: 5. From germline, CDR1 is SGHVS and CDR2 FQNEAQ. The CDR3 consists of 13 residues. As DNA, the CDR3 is TGTGCCAGCAGTCAGGGGGCGCGGGAAAAACTGTTTTTT. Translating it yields CASSQGAREKLFF.

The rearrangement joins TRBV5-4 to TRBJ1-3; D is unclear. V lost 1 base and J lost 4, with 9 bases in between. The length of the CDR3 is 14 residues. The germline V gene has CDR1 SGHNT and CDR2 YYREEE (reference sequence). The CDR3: CASSLPGFGNTIYF. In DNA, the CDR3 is TGTGCCAGCAGCTTGCCCGGGTTCGGAAACACCATATATTTT.

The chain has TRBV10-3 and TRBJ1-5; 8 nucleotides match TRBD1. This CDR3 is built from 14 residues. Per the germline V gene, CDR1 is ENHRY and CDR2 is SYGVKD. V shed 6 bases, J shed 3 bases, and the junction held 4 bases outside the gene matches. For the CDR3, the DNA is TGTGCCATCAGCGAGACAGGGGTCAATCAGCCCCAGCATTTT. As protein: CAISETGVNQPQHF.

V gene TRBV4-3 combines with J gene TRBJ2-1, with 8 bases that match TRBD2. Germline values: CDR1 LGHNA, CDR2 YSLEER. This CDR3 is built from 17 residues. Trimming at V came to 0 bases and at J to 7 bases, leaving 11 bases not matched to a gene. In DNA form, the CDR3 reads TGCGCCAGCAGCCAAGATCCTTGGGCGGGAGGTGGAAATGAGCAGTTCTTC. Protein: CASSQDPWAGGGNEQFF.

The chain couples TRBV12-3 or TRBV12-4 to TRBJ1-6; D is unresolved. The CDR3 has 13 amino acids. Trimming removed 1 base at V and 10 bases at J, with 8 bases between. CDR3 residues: CASSLVVLSPLHF. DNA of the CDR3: TGTGCCAGCAGTTTAGTAGTACTGTCACCCCTCCACTTT.

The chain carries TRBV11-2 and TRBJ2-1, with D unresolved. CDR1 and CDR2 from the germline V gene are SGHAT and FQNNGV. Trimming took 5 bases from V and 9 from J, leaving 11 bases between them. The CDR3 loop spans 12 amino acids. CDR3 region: CASSQQESEQFF. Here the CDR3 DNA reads TGTGCCAGCAGCCAGCAGGAAAGTGAGCAGTTCTTC.

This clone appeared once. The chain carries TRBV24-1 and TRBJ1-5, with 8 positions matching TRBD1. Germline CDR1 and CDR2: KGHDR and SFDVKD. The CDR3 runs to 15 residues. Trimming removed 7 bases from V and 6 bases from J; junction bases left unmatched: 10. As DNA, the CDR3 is TGTGCCACCAGCTCAACAGGGGGAGGGGGTCAGCCCCAGCATTTT. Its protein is CATSSTGGGGQPQHF.

CDR3 DNA sequence: TGTGCCAGCAGACCACAGGGGGCTAACTATGGCTACACCTTC. It specifies CASRPQGANYGYTF. The chain couples TRBV6-4 to TRBJ1-2; 8 bases fit TRBD1. From germline, CDR1 is MRHNA and CDR2 SNTAGT. The length of the CDR3 is 14 residues. J gave up 0 bases and V 6 bases, and 3 bases lay outside the gene matches.

CDR3 DNA: TGTGCCAGCACTAGACAGGGGAACACCGGGGAGCTGTTTTTT. It yields the protein CASTRQGNTGELFF. The chain couples TRBV2 to TRBJ2-2, with 7 bases matching TRBD1. This CDR3 has 14 amino acids. V trimming: 7 bases; J trimming: 1 base; junction bases outside the gene matches: 3. The V gene's germline CDR1 is SNHLY and CDR2 FYNNEI.

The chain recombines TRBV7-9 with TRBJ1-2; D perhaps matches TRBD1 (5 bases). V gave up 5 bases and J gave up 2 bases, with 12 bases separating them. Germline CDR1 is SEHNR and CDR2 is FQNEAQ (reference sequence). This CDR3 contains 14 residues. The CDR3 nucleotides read TGTGCCAGCAGCGCCAGGGATTTAAACTATGGCTACACCTTC. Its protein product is CASSARDLNYGYTF. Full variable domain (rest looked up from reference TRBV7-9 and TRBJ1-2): DTGVSQNPRHKITKRGQNVTFRCDPISEHNRLYWYRQTLGQGPEFLTYFQNEAQLEKSRLLSDRFSAERPKGSFSTLEIQRTEQGDSAMYLCASSARDLNYGYTFGSGTRLTVV.

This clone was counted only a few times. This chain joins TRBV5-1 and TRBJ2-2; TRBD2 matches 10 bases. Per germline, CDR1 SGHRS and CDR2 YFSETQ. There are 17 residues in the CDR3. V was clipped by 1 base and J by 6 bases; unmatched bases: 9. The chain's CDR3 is CASSLPSGRALAGELFF. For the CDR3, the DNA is TGCGCCAGCAGCTTGCCAAGCGGGAGGGCCTTGGCCGGGGAGCTGTTTTTT.

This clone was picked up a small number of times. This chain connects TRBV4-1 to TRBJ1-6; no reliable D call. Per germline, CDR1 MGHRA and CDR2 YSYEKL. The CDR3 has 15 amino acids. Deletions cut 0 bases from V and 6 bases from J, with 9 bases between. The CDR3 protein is CASSQENGGNSPLHF. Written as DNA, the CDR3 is TGCGCCAGCAGCCAAGAGAACGGAGGTAATTCACCCCTCCACTTT.

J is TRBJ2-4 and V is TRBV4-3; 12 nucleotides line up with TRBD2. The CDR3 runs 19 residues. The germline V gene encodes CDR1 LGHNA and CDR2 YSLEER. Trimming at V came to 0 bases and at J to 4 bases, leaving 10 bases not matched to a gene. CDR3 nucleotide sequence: TGCGCCAGCAGCCAAGAGACCCCCTTGACTAGCGGGAGAAAAAACATTCAGTACTTC. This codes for CASSQETPLTSGRKNIQYF.

The CDR3 sequence is CASSQLAGGFTDTQYF. CDR3 DNA: TGCGCCAGCAGCCAATTAGCGGGAGGTTTCACAGATACGCAGTATTTT. The rearrangement links TRBV4-1 to TRBJ2-3; 10 bases agree with TRBD2. Germline trimming cut 2 bases from V and 2 bases from J; bases unmatched to any gene: 4. Germline assignment: CDR1 MGHRA and CDR2 YSYEKL. This CDR3 has 16 amino acids.